Listed below are T cell receptor beta chains from one sample, sequenced in a study of T cells in Graves' hyperthyroidism and ophthalmopathy. TCRdb fed the multiplex PCR reads into MiXCR, producing one record per CDR3 protein. Of over 250,000 distinct CDR3 sequences in the sample, 22% were seen once. The specimen was blood. The receptors shown here come from a man aged 25-45 years with Graves' ophthalmopathy. CDR3s include the opening cysteine and the closing phenylalanine or tryptophan. Fields, in order: CDR3 protein, CDR3 DNA, clone size, V gene, D gene, J gene. D genes are given only for firm matches. Rows give clone size only sometimes, using once, few, many, or a class for an expanded clone.

CASKRLPDSYEQYF	TGTGCCAGCAAACGGTTGCCAGACTCCTACGAGCAGTACTTC	.	TRBV6-2/TRBV6-3	.	TRBJ2-7
CASSLDLGSGRRGETQYF	TGTGCCAGCAGCTTAGATCTCGGGAGCGGGCGTCGGGGGGAGACCCAGTACTTC	few	TRBV3-1	.	TRBJ2-5
CASSQTGGELFF	TGTGCCAGCAGCCAGACAGGGGGGGAGCTGTTTTTT	.	TRBV12-3/TRBV12-4	TRBD1	TRBJ2-2
CASGRGFDEQYF	TGTGCCAGCGGCCGAGGGTTCGACGAGCAGTACTTC	.	TRBV7-2	.	TRBJ2-7
CASRPLGLAESIDTQYF	TGTGCCAGCAGGCCACTGGGACTAGCGGAAAGCATAGATACGCAGTATTTT	.	TRBV2	TRBD2	TRBJ2-3
CSVAFGTGGTEAFF	TGCAGCGTTGCTTTCGGGACAGGGGGGACTGAAGCTTTCTTT	many	TRBV29-1	TRBD1	TRBJ1-1
CASSQTLGQYNEQFF	TGTGCCAGCAGCCAGACACTTGGACAGTACAATGAGCAGTTCTTC	many	TRBV3-1	.	TRBJ2-1
CASSEVVETQYF	TGTGCCAGCAGTGAAGTAGTCGAAACGCAGTATTTT	.	TRBV2	.	TRBJ2-3
CASSFRAGGRTGYTF	TGTGCCAGCAGTTTCAGGGCAGGGGGTAGAACTGGCTACACCTTC	.	TRBV28	TRBD1	TRBJ1-2
CASMATSNTGELFF	TGTGCCAGTATGGCGACTAGCAACACCGGGGAGCTGTTTTTT	.	TRBV19	TRBD2	TRBJ2-2
CASKGSSYEQYF	TGTGCCAGCAAAGGCAGCTCCTACGAGCAGTACTTC	few	TRBV19	.	TRBJ2-7
CASSPQRGGWDTEAFF	TGTGCCAGCAGCCCCCAGAGAGGCGGGTGGGACACTGAAGCTTTCTTT	.	TRBV11-2	.	TRBJ1-1
CAGGGFNEQFF	TGTGCCGGTGGGGGATTCAATGAGCAGTTCTTC	few	TRBV28	.	TRBJ2-1
CASRGAVEQFF	TGTGCCAGCAGGGGGGCCGTTGAGCAGTTCTTC	.	TRBV3-1	.	TRBJ2-1
CSVGATRFDTQYF	TGCAGCGTTGGCGCTACCCGTTTTGATACGCAGTATTTT	.	TRBV29-1	.	TRBJ2-3
CASSQGTIETQYF	TGTGCCAGCAGCCAAGGGACCATCGAGACCCAGTACTTC	.	TRBV3-1	.	TRBJ2-5
CATSDLSLAGEVTGELFF	TGTGCCACCAGTGATTTGTCGCTAGCGGGAGAGGTTACCGGGGAGCTGTTTTTT	few	TRBV24-1	TRBD2	TRBJ2-2
CASSLATYNTEAFF	TGTGCCAGCAGTTTGGCGACATATAACACTGAAGCTTTCTTT	few	TRBV28	.	TRBJ1-1
CASSLDFLRGNSPLHF	TGTGCCAGCAGCTTAGATTTCCTCAGGGGTAATTCACCCCTCCACTTT	many	TRBV11-2	.	TRBJ1-6
CASSRDRGKAAQYF	TGTGCCAGCAGTCGGGACAGGGGGAAGGCGGCGCAGTATTTT	.	TRBV6-1	TRBD1	TRBJ2-3
CASSLETGNTEAFF	TGTGCCAGCAGCCTTGAAACAGGTAACACTGAAGCTTTCTTT	many	TRBV11-2	.	TRBJ1-1
CASSKGLEFDEQYF	TGTGCCAGCAGCAAAGGACTAGAGTTCGACGAGCAGTACTTC	.	TRBV7-2	TRBD2	TRBJ2-7
CASSFPPGASGAYNEQFF	TGTGCCAGCAGTTTCCCACCAGGGGCTAGCGGGGCCTACAATGAGCAGTTCTTC	few	TRBV12-3/TRBV12-4	TRBD2	TRBJ2-1
CASSLRGGQSTDTQYF	TGCGCCAGCAGCTTGAGAGGCGGCCAGAGCACAGATACGCAGTATTTT	many	TRBV5-1	.	TRBJ2-3
CASSHRMYEQYF	TGTGCCAGCAGCCATCGAATGTACGAGCAGTACTTC	few	TRBV3-1	.	TRBJ2-7
CASSLTSGEPGELFF	TGTGCCAGCAGTTTGACTAGCGGAGAACCCGGGGAGCTGTTTTTT	few	TRBV12-3/TRBV12-4	TRBD2	TRBJ2-2
CASSLAVLQMNTEAFF	TGTGCCAGCAGCTTAGCGGTCTTACAGATGAACACTGAAGCTTTCTTT	.	TRBV7-8	.	TRBJ1-1
CASSPAGRGREDTEAFF	TGTGCCAGCAGTCCGGCAGGCAGGGGGCGCGAGGACACTGAAGCTTTCTTT	many	TRBV28	TRBD1	TRBJ1-1
CASSSGTGNNSPLHF	TGCGCCAGCAGCTCCGGGACAGGGAACAATTCACCCCTCCACTTT	.	TRBV5-1	TRBD1	TRBJ1-6
CASSQRGRMGTGELFF	TGTGCCAGCAGCCAACGCGGGAGAATGGGCACCGGGGAGCTGTTTTTT	many	TRBV3-1	TRBD2	TRBJ2-2
CASSLPRNFLGNTIYF	TGTGCCAGCAGCTTACCCCGGAACTTCCTGGGAAACACCATATATTTT	many	TRBV13	.	TRBJ1-3
CASSFGGGRYEQYF	TGTGCCAGCAGTTTTGGGGGAGGCCGCTACGAGCAGTACTTC	.	TRBV6-5	.	TRBJ2-7
CASRGPGVKANYGYTF	TGTGCCAGCAGGGGACCGGGAGTTAAAGCTAACTATGGCTACACCTTC	.	TRBV28	.	TRBJ1-2
CASSPGQHYEQYF	TGTGCCAGCAGCCCGGGACAGCATTACGAGCAGTACTTC	.	TRBV12-3/TRBV12-4	TRBD1	TRBJ2-7
CASSSVDTEAFF	TGTGCCAGTAGTTCGGTGGACACTGAAGCTTTCTTT	few	TRBV19	.	TRBJ1-1
CASSTTGDEQYF	TGTGCCAGCAGTACAACAGGGGACGAGCAGTACTTC	.	TRBV6-2/TRBV6-3	TRBD1	TRBJ2-7
CATSSELGSPETQYF	TGTGCCACCAGCAGCGAATTGGGGTCCCCAGAGACCCAGTACTTC	.	TRBV15	.	TRBJ2-5
CASKGWGQGHDRRVGYGYTF	TGTGCCAGCAAGGGATGGGGACAGGGCCACGACAGGCGGGTCGGCTATGGCTACACCTTC	.	TRBV28	TRBD1	TRBJ1-2
CAWRGTGSGYGYTF	TGTGCCTGGAGGGGGACAGGGAGCGGCTATGGCTACACCTTC	few	TRBV30	TRBD1	TRBJ1-2
CASSLEGAASEKLFF	TGTGCCAGTAGTTTGGAGGGGGCAGCGAGTGAAAAACTGTTTTTT	.	TRBV19	TRBD1	TRBJ1-4
CASLDRGGSEAFF	TGTGCCAGCTTGGACAGGGGGGGTTCTGAAGCTTTCTTT	once	TRBV2	TRBD1	TRBJ1-1
CSARGGSSGNTIYF	TGCAGTGCTAGAGGGGGGAGCTCTGGAAACACCATATATTTT	many	TRBV20-1	.	TRBJ1-3
CASSLREGRHNEQFF	TGTGCCAGCAGCTTAAGAGAGGGACGCCACAATGAGCAGTTCTTC	many	TRBV11-2	.	TRBJ2-1
CASSGWTTYEQYF	TGTGCCAGCAGTGGGTGGACGACCTACGAGCAGTACTTC	once	TRBV2	.	TRBJ2-7
CASTRQFGETQYF	TGTGCCAGCACCCGACAGTTCGGGGAGACCCAGTACTTC	.	TRBV5-4	.	TRBJ2-5